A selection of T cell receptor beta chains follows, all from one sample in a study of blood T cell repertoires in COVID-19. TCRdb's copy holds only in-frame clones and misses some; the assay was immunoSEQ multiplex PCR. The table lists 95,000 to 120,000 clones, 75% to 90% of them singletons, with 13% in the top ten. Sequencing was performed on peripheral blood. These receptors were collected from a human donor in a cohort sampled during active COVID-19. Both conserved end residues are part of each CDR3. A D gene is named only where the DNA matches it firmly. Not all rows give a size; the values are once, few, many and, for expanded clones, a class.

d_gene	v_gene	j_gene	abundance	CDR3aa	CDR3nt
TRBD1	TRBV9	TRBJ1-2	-	CASSHGQGYGYTF	TGTGCCAGCAGCCACGGACAGGGGTATGGCTACACCTTC
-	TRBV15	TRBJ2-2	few	CATSRGQVNTGELFF	TGTGCCACCAGCAGAGGACAGGTTAACACCGGGGAGCTGTTTTTT
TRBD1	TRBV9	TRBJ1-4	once	CASSVLGTDNEKLFF	TGTGCCAGCAGCGTTCTCGGGACAGATAATGAAAAACTGTTTTTT
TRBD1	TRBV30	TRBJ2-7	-	CALGRTGGYEQYF	TGTGCCTTGGGTCGGACAGGGGGCTACGAGCAGTACTTC
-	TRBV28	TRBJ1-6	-	CASSSSPLLHF	TGTGCCAGCAGTAGCTCCCCCCTCCTCCACTTT
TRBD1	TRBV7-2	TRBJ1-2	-	CASSDLRGNYGYTF	TGTGCCAGCAGCGACCTCAGGGGGAACTATGGCTACACCTTC
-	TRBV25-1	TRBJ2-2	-	CASVRGGNTGELFF	TGTGCCAGCGTGAGAGGAGGGAACACCGGGGAGCTGTTTTTT
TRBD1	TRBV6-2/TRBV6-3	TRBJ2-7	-	CASSFSGTGGHEQYF	TGTGCCAGCAGTTTTTCCGGGACAGGGGGCCACGAGCAGTACTTC
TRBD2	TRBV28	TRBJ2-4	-	CASSLAGGVKNIQYF	TGTGCCAGCAGTCTAGCGGGGGGCGTCAAAAACATTCAGTACTTC
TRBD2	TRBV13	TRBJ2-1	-	CASRRSGGNEQFF	TGTGCCAGCAGACGGTCGGGGGGGAATGAGCAGTTCTTC
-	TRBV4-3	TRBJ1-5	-	CASSQGVSGGSNQPQHF	TGCGCCAGCAGCCAAGGGGTATCGGGGGGCAGCAATCAGCCCCAGCATTTT
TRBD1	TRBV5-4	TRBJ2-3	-	CASSFTGARDTQYF	TGTGCCAGCAGCTTTACAGGGGCCAGGGATACGCAGTATTTT
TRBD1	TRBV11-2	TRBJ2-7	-	CASSMTGSLYEQYF	TGTGCCAGCAGCATGACAGGGTCCCTTTACGAGCAGTACTTC
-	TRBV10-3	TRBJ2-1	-	CAISEEPGLLNEQFF	TGTGCCATCAGTGAGGAACCGGGACTTCTCAATGAGCAGTTCTTC
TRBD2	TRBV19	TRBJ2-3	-	CASSIDWASGLLTDTQYF	TGTGCCAGTAGTATAGATTGGGCTAGCGGACTCCTCACAGATACGCAGTATTTT
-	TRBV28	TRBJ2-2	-	CASSPVGAINTGELFF	TGTGCCAGCAGCCCGGTAGGGGCCATAAACACCGGGGAGCTGTTTTTT
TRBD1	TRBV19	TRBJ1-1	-	CASRGPGTGQNTEAFF	TGTGCCAGTAGGGGTCCCGGGACAGGGCAGAACACTGAAGCTTTCTTT
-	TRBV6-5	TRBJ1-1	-	CASRWEPSSTEAFF	TGTGCCAGCAGATGGGAGCCATCGAGTACTGAAGCTTTCTTT
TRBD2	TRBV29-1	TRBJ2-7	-	CSVEQSGGSYEQYF	TGCAGCGTTGAACAATCGGGGGGCTCCTACGAGCAGTACTTC
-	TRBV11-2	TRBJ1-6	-	CASSPGVTYNSPLHF	TGTGCCAGCAGCCCAGGGGTGACCTATAATTCACCCCTCCACTTT
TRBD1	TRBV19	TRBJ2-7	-	CASSIRSGQDLYEQYF	TGTGCCAGTAGTATAAGGTCGGGACAGGATCTCTACGAGCAGTACTTC
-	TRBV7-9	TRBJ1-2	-	CASSFAGRGANYGYTF	TGTGCCAGCAGCTTCGCGGGGAGGGGAGCAAACTATGGCTACACCTTC
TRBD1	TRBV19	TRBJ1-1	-	CASSIPGGGYTEAFF	TGTGCCAGTAGTATTCCAGGGGGCGGATACACTGAAGCTTTCTTT
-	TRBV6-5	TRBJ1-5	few	CASRGHNSNQPQHF	TGTGCCAGCAGAGGACACAATAGCAATCAGCCCCAGCATTTT
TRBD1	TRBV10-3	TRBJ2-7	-	CAISVDREAYEQYF	TGTGCCATCAGTGTGGACAGGGAAGCCTACGAGCAGTACTTC
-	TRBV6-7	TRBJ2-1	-	CASSYRAGAGNEQFF	TGTGCCAGCAGTTACCGGGCGGGGGCCGGGAATGAGCAGTTCTTC
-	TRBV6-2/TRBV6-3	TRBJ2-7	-	CASSLFLGGYEQYF	TGTGCCAGCAGTCTATTCCTAGGTGGCTACGAGCAGTACTTC
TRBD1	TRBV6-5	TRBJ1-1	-	CASSRDRGPDTEAFF	TGTGCCAGCAGTCGGGACAGGGGCCCTGACACTGAAGCTTTCTTT
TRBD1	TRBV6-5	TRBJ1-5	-	CASSHTGDQPQHF	TGTGCCAGCAGCCACACAGGGGATCAGCCCCAGCATTTT
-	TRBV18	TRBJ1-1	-	CASSPQENTEAFF	TGTGCCAGCTCACCCCAGGAGAACACTGAAGCTTTCTTT
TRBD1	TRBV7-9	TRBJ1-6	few	CASSLAGGHSPLHF	TGTGCCAGCAGCTTAGCAGGGGGCCATTCACCCCTCCACTTT
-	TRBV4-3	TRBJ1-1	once	CASSQELAPLNTEAFF	TGCGCCAGCAGCCAAGAGCTGGCCCCATTGAACACTGAAGCTTTCTTT
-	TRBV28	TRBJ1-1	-	CASSFGDRNTEAFF	TGTGCCAGCAGTTTCGGGGATAGGAACACTGAAGCTTTCTTT
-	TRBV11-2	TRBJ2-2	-	CASSAVYSIINTGELFF	TGTGCCAGCAGCGCAGTGTACAGCATCATCAACACCGGGGAGCTGTTTTTT
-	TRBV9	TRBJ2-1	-	CASSVSGYGTNEQFF	TGTGCCAGCAGCGTATCTGGGTACGGGACAAATGAGCAGTTCTTC
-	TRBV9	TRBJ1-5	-	CASSVSGSQPQHF	TGTGCCAGCAGCGTTTCGGGTAGTCAGCCCCAGCATTTT
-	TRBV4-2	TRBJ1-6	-	CASSQDQYRDSPLHF	TGTGCCAGCAGCCAAGATCAGTATCGGGATTCACCCCTCCACTTT